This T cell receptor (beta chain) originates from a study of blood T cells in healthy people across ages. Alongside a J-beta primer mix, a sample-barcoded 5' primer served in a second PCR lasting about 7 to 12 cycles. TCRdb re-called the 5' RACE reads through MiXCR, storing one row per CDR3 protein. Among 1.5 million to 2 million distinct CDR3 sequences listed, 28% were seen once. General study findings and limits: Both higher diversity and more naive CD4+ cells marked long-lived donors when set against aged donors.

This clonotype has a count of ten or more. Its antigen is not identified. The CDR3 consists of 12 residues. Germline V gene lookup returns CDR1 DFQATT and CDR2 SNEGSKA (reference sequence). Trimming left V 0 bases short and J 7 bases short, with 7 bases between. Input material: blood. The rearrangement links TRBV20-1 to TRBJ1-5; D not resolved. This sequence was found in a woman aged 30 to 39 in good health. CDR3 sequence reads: CSARDGDQPQHF. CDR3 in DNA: TGCAGTGCTAGAGATGGTGACCAGCCCCAGCATTTT.